The 3 T cell receptor beta chains below were found in one sample sequenced in a study of shared clonotypes between healthy human individuals. Sequencing used immunoSEQ multiplex PCR; TCRdb keeps in-frame clones, though not all of them. This table holds more than 2 million clones, around 95% found once. Input material: naive CD4+ T cells sorted from blood. The subset is: CD45RA+ positively selected. All receptors come from a man in his late teens or twenties in good health.

The chain combines TRBV9 with TRBJ1-6; D unclear. Trimming left V 0 bases short and J 7 bases short, with 11 bases between. The CDR3 length is 15 residues. The V gene's germline CDR1 is SGDLS and CDR2 YYNGEE. The CDR3 DNA reads as TGTGCCAGCAGCGTAGAGGACCAGCTAAATTCACCCCTCCACTTT. Translating it yields CASSVEDQLNSPLHF.

The chain recombines TRBV9 with TRBJ2-1, with no clear D. CDR1 is SGDLS and CDR2 is YYNGEE in the germline V gene. V lost 0 bases to trimming and J lost 1 base, with 11 bases between them. The CDR3 runs to 16 residues. For the CDR3, the DNA is TGTGCCAGCAGCGTAGACTTTCCCGGGTCCTACAATGAGCAGTTCTTC. It encodes CASSVDFPGSYNEQFF.

The rearrangement joins TRBV5-1 to TRBJ1-2, with 8 nucleotides matching TRBD1. The CDR3 is 14 residues long. Trimming removed 0 bases from V and 8 bases from J; junction bases left unmatched: 6. Looked up from germline, CDR1 is SGHRS and CDR2 is YFSETQ. As DNA, the CDR3 is TGCGCCAGCAGCTTGGACAGGGGGTTGGACGGCTACACCTTC. Protein: CASSLDRGLDGYTF.